This T cell receptor (beta chain) was recovered during a study of T-cell reconstitution after alpha-beta-depleted transplantation in children. This clonotype was seen repeatedly, ten times or more. Unique molecular identifiers were built into the TCRbeta library. MiXCR, applied by TCRdb to the PCR reads, yields one record per CDR3 protein. The data hold 200,000 to 250,000 distinct CDR3 sequences, with roughly a tenth observed a single time. The TCR was taken from a human donor who donated a stem cell graft to a child with acute lymphoblastic leukemia. Specimen: PBMCs from the stem cell graft donor, collected from the stem cell graft.

The CDR3 reads CASSFSPQNEQYF. CDR3 nucleotide sequence: TGTGCCAGCAGCTTCAGCCCACAGAACGAGCAGTACTTC. The V call is TRBV9, the J call TRBJ2-7; D unresolved. V lost 4 bases, J lost 5 bases, and 13 bases lay in between. Per the germline V gene, CDR1 is SGDLS and CDR2 is YYNGEE. This CDR3 comprises 13 residues.